The rows below give T cell receptor beta chains drawn from one sample of a study of T cell clonotyping in hematopoietic cell transplantation. TCRdb's copy holds only in-frame clones and misses some; the assay was immunoSEQ multiplex PCR. This repertoire shows more than 7,000 clones, 88% found once; its top ten account for 7.7%. This material consisted of PBMCs, taken 100 days after allogeneic stem cell transplant. These receptors all stem from a male patient in his late teens or twenties who had an allogeneic stem cell transplant from a related donor, so the T cells may come from the graft donor. Some clones in this sample may be carry-over from other donors' samples. The conserved cysteine and the conserved F or W are not part of the CDR3 here.

v_gene	CDR3aa
TRBV4-3	ASSQGYRGNQPQH
TRBV6-5	ASSAYRVTDTQY
TRBV19	ASTTGARDQPQH
TRBV2	ASRAGANTGELF
TRBV7-9	ASSVRDETQY
TRBV6-1	ASSEGRDRGSEKLF
TRBV30	AWSPVQETQY
TRBV6-6	ASSLSSGEGRGEQF
TRBV11-3	ASSSPKGGTNEKLF
TRBV12-5	ASGLVLAGGKNEQF
TRBV29-1	SANAPGGGEAF
TRBV7-9	ASSFRGRVETQY
TRBV7-8	ASSLRTGALPGEQF
TRBV27	ASSPGQRNRNTEAF
TRBV11-2	ASSDPPGDSYNEQF
TRBV5-1	ASAPPGAGDQY
TRBV6-6	ASSYAGAGNEQF
TRBV7-1	ASSPQGVAYSSGANVLT
TRBV5-1	ASSPVVRDTQY
TRBV11-3	ASSSAGGSYNEQF
TRBV11-2	ASSLGLILAGTSYNEQF
TRBV19	ASSIYEMNTEAF
TRBV11-3	ASSPGQGGPSYNEQF
TRBV7-9	ASSFEGLGYGYT
TRBV11-1	ASSLGLENEQF
TRBV19	ASSPRDRFATNEKLF
TRBV27	ASSLKRETPQEN
TRBV11-3	ASSPNFGIGTNTEAF
TRBV10-3	AISDLSGQGGSNIQY
TRBV5-1	ASSTSGVGYGYT
TRBV5-4	ASQANPGPDRVRETQY